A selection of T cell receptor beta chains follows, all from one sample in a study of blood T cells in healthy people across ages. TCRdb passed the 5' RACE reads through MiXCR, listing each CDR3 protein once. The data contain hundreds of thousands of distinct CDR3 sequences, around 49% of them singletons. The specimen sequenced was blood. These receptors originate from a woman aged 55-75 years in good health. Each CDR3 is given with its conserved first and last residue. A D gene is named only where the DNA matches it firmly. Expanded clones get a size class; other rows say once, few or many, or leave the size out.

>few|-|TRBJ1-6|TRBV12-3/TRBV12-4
TGTGCCAGCAGTTTGAACCGTGGACTCAGTTCACCCCTCCACTTT
CASSLNRGLSSPLHF
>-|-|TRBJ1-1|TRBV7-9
TGTGCCAGCAGCCCCGGGGCCAAGAACACTGAAGCTTTCTTT
CASSPGAKNTEAFF
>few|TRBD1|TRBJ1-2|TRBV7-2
TGTGCCAGCAGCACGCGGGGACAGTCCCGCAACTATGGCTACACCTTC
CASSTRGQSRNYGYTF
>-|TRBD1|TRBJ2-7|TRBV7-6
TGTGCCAGCAGCTTAGGGACAGGCTCCCGGCTCGACTACGAGCAGTACTTC
CASSLGTGSRLDYEQYF
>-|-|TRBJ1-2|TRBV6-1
TGTGCCAGCAGTGAAAACCGGGGCTACACCTTC
CASSENRGYTF
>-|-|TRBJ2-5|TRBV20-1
TGCAGTGCTAGAGATCTCCAGGGGCGGGAGACCCAGTACTTC
CSARDLQGRETQYF
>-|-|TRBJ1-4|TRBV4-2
TGTGCCAGCAGCCAAGGAGGAGACCGGTATGAAAAACTGTTTTTT
CASSQGGDRYEKLFF
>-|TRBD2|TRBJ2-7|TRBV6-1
TGTGCCAGCAGTGAAATGGCGGGAGGCTTCTCCTACGAGCAGTACTTC
CASSEMAGGFSYEQYF
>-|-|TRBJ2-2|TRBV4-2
TGTGCCAGCAGCCAAGCCTCCACGAACACCGGGGAGCTGTTTTTT
CASSQASTNTGELFF
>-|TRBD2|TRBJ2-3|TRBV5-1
TGCGCCAGCAGCCATTCGCCGGGACTAGCGTCCACAGATACGCAGTATTTT
CASSHSPGLASTDTQYF
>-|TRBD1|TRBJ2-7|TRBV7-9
TGTGCCAGCAGCTTTTCCGGGACAGGGCGCGAGCAGTACTTC
CASSFSGTGREQYF
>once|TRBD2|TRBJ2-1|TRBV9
TGTGCCAGCAGCGGGACTAGTCAACACAATGAGCAGTTCTTC
CASSGTSQHNEQFF
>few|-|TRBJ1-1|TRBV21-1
TGTGCCAGCAGCAAAAAACCCGCTAGAGGGACTGAAGCTTTCTTT
CASSKKPARGTEAFF
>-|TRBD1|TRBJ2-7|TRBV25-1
TGTGCCAGCAGTCAAGGGGGCAGGGCCACCTACGAGCAGTACTTC
CASSQGGRATYEQYF
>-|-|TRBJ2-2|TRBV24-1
TGTGCCACCAGTGATCCGAGGGTGAACACCGGGGAGCTGTTTTTT
CATSDPRVNTGELFF
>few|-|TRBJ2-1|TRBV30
TGTGCCTGGAGTGCCTCGCGACACAATGAGCAGTTCTTC
CAWSASRHNEQFF
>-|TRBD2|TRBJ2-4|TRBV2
TGTGCCAGCAGTAGGAAAGCCGGGACTAGCGGGAGTTCAGACAAAAACATTCAGTACTTC
CASSRKAGTSGSSDKNIQYF
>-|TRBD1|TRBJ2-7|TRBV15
TGTGCCACCCGCGAGCTAGGGACAGGGTCCGACGAGCAGTACTTC
CATRELGTGSDEQYF
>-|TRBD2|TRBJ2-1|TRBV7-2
TGTGCCAGCAGCTTAAGGCGGGAGCCCTACAATGAGCAGTTCTTC
CASSLRREPYNEQFF
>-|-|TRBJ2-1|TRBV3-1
TGTGCCAGCAGCCAAGAGTGGGCAGGGTGTGAGCAGTTCTTC
CASSQEWAGCEQFF
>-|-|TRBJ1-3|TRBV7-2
TGTGCCAGCAGCTTAGCAGTCGCCGGCTACTCTGGAAACACCATATATTTT
CASSLAVAGYSGNTIYF
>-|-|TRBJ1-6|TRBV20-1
TGCAGTGCTAGAGTTGGGTCGTTGCGGCAACCCCTCCACTTT
CSARVGSLRQPLHF
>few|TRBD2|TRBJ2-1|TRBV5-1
TGCGCCAGCAGCCGGTGGGCGGGAGGGCCTCAGTTCTTC
CASSRWAGGPQFF
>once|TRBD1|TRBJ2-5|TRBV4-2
TGTGCCAGCAGCCAAAACAGGGGGCGGGAGACCCAGTACTTC
CASSQNRGRETQYF
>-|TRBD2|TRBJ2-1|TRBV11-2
TGTGCCAGCAGCTTAGCCCGGACTAGCGGGAGGAAATACAATGAGCAGTTCTTC
CASSLARTSGRKYNEQFF
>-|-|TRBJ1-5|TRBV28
TGTGCCATCCAGGGTCCTAGCAATCAGCCCCAGCATTTT
CAIQGPSNQPQHF
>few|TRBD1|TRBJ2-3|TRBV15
TGTGCCACCAGCAGGCGGGACAGGGAGACAGATACGCAGTATTTT
CATSRRDRETDTQYF
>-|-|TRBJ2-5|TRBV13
TGTGCCAGCAGCTTAGCCCTACGTGGGACCCAGTACTTC
CASSLALRGTQYF
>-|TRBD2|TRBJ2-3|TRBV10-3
TGTGCCATCAGTGCCGGGACTAGCGGCACAGATACGCAGTATTTT
CAISAGTSGTDTQYF
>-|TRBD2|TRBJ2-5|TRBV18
TGTGCCAGCTCACCTTACCTGGCGGGAGTGGTGAATGAGCAGTACTTC
CASSPYLAGVVNEQYF
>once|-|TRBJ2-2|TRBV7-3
TGTGCCAGCAGCTTAAATTGGGGTGGAGGGGCGGACACCGGGGAGCTGTTTTTT
CASSLNWGGGADTGELFF
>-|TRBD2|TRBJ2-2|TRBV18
TGTGCCAGCTCACCAATGAGGACTAGCGGGATGAACACCGGGGAGCTGTTTTTT
CASSPMRTSGMNTGELFF
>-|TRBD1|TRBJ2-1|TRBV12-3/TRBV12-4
TGTGCCAGCAGTTCCGGGACAGGTGTCTACGAGCAGTTCTTC
CASSSGTGVYEQFF
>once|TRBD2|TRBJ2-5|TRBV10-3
TGTGCCATCAGTCTAGCGGGAGGGTACAATGAGCAGTACTTC
CAISLAGGYNEQYF
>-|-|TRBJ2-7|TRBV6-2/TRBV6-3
TGTGCCAGCAGCGACGAGACAACGGGACACTACGAGCAGTACTTC
CASSDETTGHYEQYF
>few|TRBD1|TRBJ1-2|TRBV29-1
TGCAGCGTTGCCCAGGGGGGGGATGGCTACACCTTC
CSVAQGGDGYTF
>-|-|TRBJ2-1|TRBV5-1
TGCGCCAGCAGCTTGGGGGGGGACAATGAGCAGTTCTTC
CASSLGGDNEQFF
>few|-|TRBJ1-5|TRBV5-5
TGTGCCAGCAGTCAGGGTGGCCAGCCCCAGCATTTT
CASSQGGQPQHF
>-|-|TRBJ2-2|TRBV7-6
TGTGCCAGCAGCGTAACTAGTATAGGCACCGGGGAGCTGTTTTTT
CASSVTSIGTGELFF
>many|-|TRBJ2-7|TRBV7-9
TGTGCCAGCAGCACGCTCGGCTCTTGGGAGCAGTACTTC
CASSTLGSWEQYF
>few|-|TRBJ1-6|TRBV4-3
TGCGCCAGCAGCCAAGAAGGGCAGAATTCACCCCTCCACTTT
CASSQEGQNSPLHF
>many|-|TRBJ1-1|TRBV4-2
TGTGCCAGCAGCCGCAACCGGGCTCGTACTGAAGCTTTCTTT
CASSRNRARTEAFF
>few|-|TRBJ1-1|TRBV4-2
TGTGCCAGCAGCCAAGGGGGGTCGGGGTACACTGAAGCTTTCTTT
CASSQGGSGYTEAFF
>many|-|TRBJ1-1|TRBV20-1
TGCAGTGCTAGACTGGACCCCGGGGCGAACACTGAAGCTTTCTTT
CSARLDPGANTEAFF
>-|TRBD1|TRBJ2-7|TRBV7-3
TGTGCCAGCAGTCGGGACAGCGAGTACGAGCAGTACTTC
CASSRDSEYEQYF
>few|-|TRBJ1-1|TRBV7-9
TGTGCCAGCAGCTTAGAACAAACGAACACTGAAGCTTTCTTT
CASSLEQTNTEAFF
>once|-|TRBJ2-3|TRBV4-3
TGCGCCAGCAGCCAAGATCTGGCTGGCTCCCTTGGGGGTACGCAGTATTTT
CASSQDLAGSLGGTQYF
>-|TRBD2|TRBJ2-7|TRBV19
TGTGCCAGTAGTCTACTACTAGCGGGAGGGATAAACTACGAGCAGTACTTC
CASSLLLAGGINYEQYF
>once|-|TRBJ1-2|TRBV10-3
TGTGCCATCAGTGACTCCGACACCGCCGAGCGCTACACCTTC
CAISDSDTAERYTF
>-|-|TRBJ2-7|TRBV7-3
TGTGCCAGCAGCTTATCAGGGGGGCCCCAGGGCTACGAGCAGTACTTC
CASSLSGGPQGYEQYF
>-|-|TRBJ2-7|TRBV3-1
TGTGCCAGCAGCCAAGACGCCGTGTTACGCGAGCAGTACTTC
CASSQDAVLREQYF
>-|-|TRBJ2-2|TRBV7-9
TGTGCCAGCACCCCCGGGGGGACAGTGAACACCGGGGAGCTGTTTTTT
CASTPGGTVNTGELFF